This T cell receptor (beta chain) was captured by sequencing in a study of T cell changes during pregnancy in multiple sclerosis. TCRdb keeps only in-frame clones here, not all; method: immunoSEQ multiplex PCR. The sample lists about 36,000 clones, 85% to 95% occurring once. With 0 bases removed from V and 1 base from J, the gap between germline ends came to 8 bases. CDR1 and CDR2 from the germline V gene are SGHRS and YFSETQ. CDR3 length: 15 amino acids. The sample in question was CD4+ T cells from peripheral blood mononuclear cells, obtained in the third trimester of pregnancy. The V call is TRBV5-1, the J call TRBJ1-5; TRBD1 might be the D (5 bases). The origin of this receptor is a female donor in good health, enrolled as a control in a pregnancy study. CDR3 in amino acids: CASSLDGGSNQPQHF. The CDR3 DNA sequence: TGCGCCAGCAGCTTGGACGGGGGGAGCAATCAGCCCCAGCATTTT.